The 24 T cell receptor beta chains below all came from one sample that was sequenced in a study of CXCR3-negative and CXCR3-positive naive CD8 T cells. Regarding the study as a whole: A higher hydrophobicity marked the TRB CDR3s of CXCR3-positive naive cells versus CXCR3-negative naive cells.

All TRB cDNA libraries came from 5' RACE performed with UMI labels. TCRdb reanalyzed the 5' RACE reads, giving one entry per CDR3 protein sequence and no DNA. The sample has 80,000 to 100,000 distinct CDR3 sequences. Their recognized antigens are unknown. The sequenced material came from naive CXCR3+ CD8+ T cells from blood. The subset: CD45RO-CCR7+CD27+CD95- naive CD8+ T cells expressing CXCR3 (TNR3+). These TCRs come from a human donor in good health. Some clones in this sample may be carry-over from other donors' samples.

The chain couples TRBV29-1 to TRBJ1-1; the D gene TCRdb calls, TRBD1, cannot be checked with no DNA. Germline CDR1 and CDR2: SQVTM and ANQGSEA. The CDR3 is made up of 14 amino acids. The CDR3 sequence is CSVDEQGVGTEAFF.

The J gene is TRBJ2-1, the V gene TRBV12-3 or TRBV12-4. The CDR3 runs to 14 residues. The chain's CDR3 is CASSFSGPYNEQFF.

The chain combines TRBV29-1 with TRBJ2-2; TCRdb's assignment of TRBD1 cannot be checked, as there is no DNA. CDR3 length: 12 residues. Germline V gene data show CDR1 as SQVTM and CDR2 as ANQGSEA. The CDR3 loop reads CSVAQGSGELFF.

The CDR3 loop reads CASSSWDSGGSYNEQFF. The V gene is TRBV7-6, the J gene TRBJ2-1; TCRdb reports TRBD1, a call that lacks DNA to check it against. Looked up from germline, CDR1 is SGHVS and CDR2 is FNYEAQ. The CDR3 has 17 residues.

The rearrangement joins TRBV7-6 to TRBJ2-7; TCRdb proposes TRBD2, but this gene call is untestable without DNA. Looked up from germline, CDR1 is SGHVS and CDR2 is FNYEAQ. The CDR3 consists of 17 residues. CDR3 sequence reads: CASSSSLRGGLSVEQYF.

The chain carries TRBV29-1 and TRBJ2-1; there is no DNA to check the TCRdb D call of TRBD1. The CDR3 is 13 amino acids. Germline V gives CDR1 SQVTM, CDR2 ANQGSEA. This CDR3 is CSVVEPWGNEQFF.

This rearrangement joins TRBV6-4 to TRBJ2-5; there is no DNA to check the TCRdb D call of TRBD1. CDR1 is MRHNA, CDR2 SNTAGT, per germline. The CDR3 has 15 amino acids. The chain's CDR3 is CASSRRQTTQETQYF.

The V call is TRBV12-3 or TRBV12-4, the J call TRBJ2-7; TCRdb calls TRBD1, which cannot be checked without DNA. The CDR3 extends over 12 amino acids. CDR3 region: CASSDRTYEQYF.

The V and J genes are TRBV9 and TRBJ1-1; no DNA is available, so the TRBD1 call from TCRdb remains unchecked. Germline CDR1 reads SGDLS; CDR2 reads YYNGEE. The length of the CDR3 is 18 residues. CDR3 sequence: CASSVSDRGPLMNTEAFF. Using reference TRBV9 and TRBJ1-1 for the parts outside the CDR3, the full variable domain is DSGVTQTPKHLITATGQRVTLRCSPRSGDLSVYWYQQSLDQGLQFLIQYYNGEERAKGNILERFSAQQFPDLHSELNLSSLELGDSALYFCASSVSDRGPLMNTEAFFGQGTRLTVV.

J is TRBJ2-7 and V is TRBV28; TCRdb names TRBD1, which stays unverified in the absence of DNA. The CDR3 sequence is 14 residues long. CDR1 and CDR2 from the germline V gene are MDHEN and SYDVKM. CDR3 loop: CASSLGSGPWEQYF.

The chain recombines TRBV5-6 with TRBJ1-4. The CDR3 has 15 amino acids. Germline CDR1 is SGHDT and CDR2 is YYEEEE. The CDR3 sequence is CASSLGWESDEKLFF.

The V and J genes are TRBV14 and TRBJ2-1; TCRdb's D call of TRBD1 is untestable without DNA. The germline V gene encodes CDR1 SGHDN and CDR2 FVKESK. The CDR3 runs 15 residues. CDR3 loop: CASSHRESNYNEQFF.

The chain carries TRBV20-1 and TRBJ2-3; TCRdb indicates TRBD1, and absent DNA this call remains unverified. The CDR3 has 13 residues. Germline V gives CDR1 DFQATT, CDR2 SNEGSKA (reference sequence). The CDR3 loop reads CSADRVDTDTQYF.

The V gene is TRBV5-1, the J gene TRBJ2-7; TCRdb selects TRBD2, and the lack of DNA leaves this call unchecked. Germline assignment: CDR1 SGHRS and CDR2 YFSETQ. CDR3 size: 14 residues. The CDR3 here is CASSSGARSYEQYF.

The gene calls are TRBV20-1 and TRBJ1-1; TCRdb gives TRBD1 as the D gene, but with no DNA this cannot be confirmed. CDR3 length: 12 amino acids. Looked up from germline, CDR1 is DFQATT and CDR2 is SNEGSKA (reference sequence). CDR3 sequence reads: CSLGQGNTEAFF.

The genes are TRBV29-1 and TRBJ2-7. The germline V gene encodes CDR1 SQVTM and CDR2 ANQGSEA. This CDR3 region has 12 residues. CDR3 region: CSVEGSNYEQYF.

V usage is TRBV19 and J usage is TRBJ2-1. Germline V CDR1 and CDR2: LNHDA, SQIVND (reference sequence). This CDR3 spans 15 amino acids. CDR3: CASSIEGTYYNEQFF.

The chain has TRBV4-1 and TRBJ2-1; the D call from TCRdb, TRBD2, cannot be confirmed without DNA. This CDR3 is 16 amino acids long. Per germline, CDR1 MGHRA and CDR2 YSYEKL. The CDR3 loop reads CASSQDRTRVRNEQFF.

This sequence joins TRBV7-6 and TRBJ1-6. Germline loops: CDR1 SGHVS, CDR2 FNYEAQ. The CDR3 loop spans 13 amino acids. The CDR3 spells CASSLEEGKFLHF.

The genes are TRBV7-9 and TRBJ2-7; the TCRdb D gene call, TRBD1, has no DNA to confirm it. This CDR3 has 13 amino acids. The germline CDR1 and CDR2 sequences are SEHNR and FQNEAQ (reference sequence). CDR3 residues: CASTPGGSYEQYF.

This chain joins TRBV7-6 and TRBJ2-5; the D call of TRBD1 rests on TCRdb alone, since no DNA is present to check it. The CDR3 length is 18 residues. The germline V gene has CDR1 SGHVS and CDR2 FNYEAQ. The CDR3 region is CASSRPRARGVGPETQYF.

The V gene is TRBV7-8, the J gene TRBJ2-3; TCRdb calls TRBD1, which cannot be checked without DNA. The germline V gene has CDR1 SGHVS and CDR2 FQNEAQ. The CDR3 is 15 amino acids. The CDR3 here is CASRRRATSTDTQYF.

This CDR3 is CASTLTSGGANEQFF. This chain joins TRBV3-1 and TRBJ2-1; TCRdb names TRBD2, which stays unverified in the absence of DNA. The CDR3 length is 15 residues. From germline, CDR1 is LGHDT and CDR2 YNNKEL (reference sequence).

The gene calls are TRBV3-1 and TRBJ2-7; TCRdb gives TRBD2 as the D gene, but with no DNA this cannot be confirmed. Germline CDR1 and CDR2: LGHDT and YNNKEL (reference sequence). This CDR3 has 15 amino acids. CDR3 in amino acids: CASSPGLAGSYEQYF.